The count of the clone carrying this T cell receptor (beta chain) is one. This sample is drawn from a study of blood T cell repertoires in COVID-19. Sequencing was performed with immunoSEQ multiplex PCR; in TCRdb, only in-frame clones are kept and a portion is missing. Of over 25,000 clones listed, approximately 85% were seen once; the top ten hold around 9%. J was trimmed by 8 bases and V by 4 bases; bases with no gene match: 8. Germline assignment: CDR1 SGHTA and CDR2 FQGNSA. The CDR3 spans 15 residues. The clonotype originates from a man aged 80 or over with active COVID-19. Sequences were obtained from peripheral blood. This chain links TRBV7-2 with TRBJ2-2; 9 bases are a match to TRBD2. CDR3 in DNA: TGTGCCAGCAGCTCGTTTAGCGGGGGATCTGGGGAGCTGTTTTTT. Translated: CASSSFSGGSGELFF.